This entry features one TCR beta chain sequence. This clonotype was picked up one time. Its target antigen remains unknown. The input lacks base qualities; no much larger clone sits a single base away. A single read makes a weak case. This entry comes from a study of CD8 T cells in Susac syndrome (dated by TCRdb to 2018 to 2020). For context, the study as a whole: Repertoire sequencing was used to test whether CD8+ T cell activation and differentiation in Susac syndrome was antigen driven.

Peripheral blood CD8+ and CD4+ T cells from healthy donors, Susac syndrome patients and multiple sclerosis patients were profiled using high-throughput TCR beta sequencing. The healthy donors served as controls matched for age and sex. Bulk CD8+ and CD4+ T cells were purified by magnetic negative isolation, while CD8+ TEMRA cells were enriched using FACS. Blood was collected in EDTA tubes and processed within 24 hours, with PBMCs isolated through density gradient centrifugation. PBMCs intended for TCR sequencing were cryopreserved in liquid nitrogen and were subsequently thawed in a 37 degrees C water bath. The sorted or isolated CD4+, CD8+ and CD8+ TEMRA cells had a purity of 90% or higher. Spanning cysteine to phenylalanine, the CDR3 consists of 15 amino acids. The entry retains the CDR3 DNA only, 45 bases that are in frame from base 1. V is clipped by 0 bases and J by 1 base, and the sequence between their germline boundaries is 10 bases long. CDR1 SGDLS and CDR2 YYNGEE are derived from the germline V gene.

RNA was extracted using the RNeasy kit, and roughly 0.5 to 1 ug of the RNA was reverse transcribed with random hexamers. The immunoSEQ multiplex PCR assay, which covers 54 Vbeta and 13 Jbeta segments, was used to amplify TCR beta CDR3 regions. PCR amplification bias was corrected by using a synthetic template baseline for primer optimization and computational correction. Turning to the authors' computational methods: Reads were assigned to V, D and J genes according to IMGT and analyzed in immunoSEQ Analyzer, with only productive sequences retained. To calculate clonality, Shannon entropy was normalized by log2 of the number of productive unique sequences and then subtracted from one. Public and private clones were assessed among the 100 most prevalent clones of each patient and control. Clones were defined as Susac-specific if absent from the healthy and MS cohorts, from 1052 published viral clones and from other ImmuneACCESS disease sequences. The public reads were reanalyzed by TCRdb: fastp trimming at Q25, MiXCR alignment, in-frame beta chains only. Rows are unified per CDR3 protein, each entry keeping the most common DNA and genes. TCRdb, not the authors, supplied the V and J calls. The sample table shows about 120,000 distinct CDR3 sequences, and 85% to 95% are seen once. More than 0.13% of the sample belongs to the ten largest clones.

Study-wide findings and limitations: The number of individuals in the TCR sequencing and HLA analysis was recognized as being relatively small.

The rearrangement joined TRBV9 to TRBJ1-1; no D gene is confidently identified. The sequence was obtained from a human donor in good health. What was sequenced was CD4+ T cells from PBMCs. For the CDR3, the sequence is CASSVGQDWNTEAFF. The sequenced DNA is TGTGCCAGCAGCGTAGGGCAGGACTGGAACACTGAAGCTTTCTTT. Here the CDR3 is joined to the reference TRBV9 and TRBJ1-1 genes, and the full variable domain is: DSGVTQTPKHLITATGQRVTLRCSPRSGDLSVYWYQQSLDQGLQFLIQYYNGEERAKGNILERFSAQQFPDLHSELNLSSLELGDSALYFCASSVGQDWNTEAFFGQGTRLTVV.